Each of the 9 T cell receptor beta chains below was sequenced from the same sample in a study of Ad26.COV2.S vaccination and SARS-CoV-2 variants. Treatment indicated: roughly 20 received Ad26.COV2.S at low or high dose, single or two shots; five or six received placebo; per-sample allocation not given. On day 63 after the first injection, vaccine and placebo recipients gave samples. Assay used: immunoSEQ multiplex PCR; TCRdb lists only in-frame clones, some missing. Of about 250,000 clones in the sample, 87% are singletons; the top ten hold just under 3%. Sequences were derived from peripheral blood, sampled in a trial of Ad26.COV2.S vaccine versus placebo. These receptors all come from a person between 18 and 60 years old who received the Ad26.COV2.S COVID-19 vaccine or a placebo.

The CDR3 region has the DNA TGCAGCGTCTCCGGGACGATCACAGATACGCAGTATTTT. The encoded protein is CSVSGTITDTQYF. This chain joins TRBV29-1 and TRBJ2-3; either TRBD1 or TRBD2 may fit D (5 bases each). The CDR3 is 13 amino acids. V lost 6 bases and J 2 bases, leaving 12 bases between the germline ends. CDR1 is SQVTM and CDR2 is ANQGSEA in the germline V gene.

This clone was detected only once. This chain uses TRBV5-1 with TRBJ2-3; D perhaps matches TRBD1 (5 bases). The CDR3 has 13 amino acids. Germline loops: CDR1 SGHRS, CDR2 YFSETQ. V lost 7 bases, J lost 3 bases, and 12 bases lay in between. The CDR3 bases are TGCGCCAGCGGCAAACAGGTTACAGATACGCAGTATTTT. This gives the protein CASGKQVTDTQYF. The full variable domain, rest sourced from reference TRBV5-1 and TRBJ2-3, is KAGVTQTPRYLIKTRGQQVTLSCSPISGHRSVSWYQQTPGQGLQFLFEYFSETQRNKGNFPGRFSGRQFSNSRSEMNVSTLELGDSALYLCASGKQVTDTQYFGPGTRLTVL.

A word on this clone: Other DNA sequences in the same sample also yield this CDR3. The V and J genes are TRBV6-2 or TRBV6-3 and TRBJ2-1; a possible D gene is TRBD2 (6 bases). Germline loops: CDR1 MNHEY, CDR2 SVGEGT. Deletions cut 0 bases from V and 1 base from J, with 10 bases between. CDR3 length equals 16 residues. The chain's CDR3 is CASSYSSGGSYNEQFF. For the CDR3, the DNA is TGTGCCAGCAGTTACTCCTCCGGGGGTTCCTACAATGAGCAGTTCTTC.

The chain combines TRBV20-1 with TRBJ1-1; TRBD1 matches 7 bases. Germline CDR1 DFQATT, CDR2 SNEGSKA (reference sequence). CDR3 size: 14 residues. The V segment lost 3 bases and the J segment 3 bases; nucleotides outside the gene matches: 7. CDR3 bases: TGCAGTGCTAGTAGTGGCAGGGGGGACACTGAAGCTTTCTTT. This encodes CSASSGRGDTEAFF.

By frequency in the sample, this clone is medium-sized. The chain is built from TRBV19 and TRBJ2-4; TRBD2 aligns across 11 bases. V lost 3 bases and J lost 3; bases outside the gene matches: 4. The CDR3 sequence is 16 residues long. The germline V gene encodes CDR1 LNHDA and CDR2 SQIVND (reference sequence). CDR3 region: CASSMGLAGGKNIQYF. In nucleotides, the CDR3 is TGTGCCAGTAGTATGGGTCTAGCGGGGGGCAAAAACATTCAGTACTTC.

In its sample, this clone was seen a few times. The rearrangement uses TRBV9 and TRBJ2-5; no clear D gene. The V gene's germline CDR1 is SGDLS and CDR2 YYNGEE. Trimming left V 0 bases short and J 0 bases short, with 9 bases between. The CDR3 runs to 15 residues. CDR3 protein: CASSVGAAYQETQYF. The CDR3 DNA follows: TGTGCCAGCAGCGTAGGGGCGGCCTACCAAGAGACCCAGTACTTC.

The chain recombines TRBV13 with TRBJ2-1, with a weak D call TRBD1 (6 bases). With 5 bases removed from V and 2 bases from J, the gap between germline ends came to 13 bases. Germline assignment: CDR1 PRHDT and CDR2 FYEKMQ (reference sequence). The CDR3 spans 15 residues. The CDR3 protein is CASSLYREAYNEQFF. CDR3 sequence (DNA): TGTGCCAGCAGCCTATACAGGGAAGCCTACAATGAGCAGTTCTTC.

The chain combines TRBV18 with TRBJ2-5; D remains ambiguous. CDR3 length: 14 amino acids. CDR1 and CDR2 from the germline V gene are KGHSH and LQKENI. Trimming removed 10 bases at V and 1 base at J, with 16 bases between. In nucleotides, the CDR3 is TGTGCCACTTCTCCTGACGGAATCCAAGAGACCCAGTACTTC. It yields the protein CATSPDGIQETQYF.

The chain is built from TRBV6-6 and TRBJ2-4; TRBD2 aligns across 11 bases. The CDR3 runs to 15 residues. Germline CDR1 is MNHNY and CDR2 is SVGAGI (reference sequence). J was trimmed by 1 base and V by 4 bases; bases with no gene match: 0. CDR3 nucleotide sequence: TGTGCCAGCAGTTCTAGCGGGAGGGCCAAAAACATTCAGTACTTC. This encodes CASSSSGRAKNIQYF.